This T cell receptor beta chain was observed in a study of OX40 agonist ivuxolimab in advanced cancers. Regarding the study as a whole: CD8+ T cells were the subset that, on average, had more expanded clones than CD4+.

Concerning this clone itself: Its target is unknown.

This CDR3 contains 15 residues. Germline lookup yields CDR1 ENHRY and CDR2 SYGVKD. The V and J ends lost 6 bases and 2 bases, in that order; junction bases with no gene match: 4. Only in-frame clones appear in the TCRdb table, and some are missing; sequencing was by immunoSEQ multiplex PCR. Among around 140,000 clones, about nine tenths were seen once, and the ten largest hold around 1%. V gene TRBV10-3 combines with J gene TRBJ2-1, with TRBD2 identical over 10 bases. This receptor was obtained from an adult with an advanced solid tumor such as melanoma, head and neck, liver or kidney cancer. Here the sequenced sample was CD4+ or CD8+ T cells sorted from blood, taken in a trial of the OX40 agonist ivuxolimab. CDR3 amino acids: CAIRGTSEAYNEQFF. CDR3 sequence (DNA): TGTGCCATCAGAGGGACTAGCGAGGCCTACAATGAGCAGTTCTTC.